Each of the 8 T cell receptor beta chains below was sequenced from the same sample in a study of response to subunit inactivated influenza vaccine. TCRdb called the RT-PCR reads again in MiXCR, with one record for every CDR3 protein. The sample lists approximately 520,000 distinct CDR3 sequences, 16% seen once, with 3% in the top ten. Sample: CD4+ T cells sorted from PBMCs, taken around 2 years after vaccination. These receptors all come from a man aged 50 to 75 who received an inactivated influenza vaccine.

The chain recombines TRBV29-1 with TRBJ2-1, with TRBD2 identical over 7 bases. Germline CDR1 reads SQVTM; CDR2 reads ANQGSEA. Trimming took 7 bases from V and 10 from J; bases not matched to a gene: 13. This CDR3 contains 13 residues. CDR3 coding DNA: TGCAGCGGTAGCGGTACGACCGGGGGGGAGCAGTTCTTC. Protein sequence: CSGSGTTGGEQFF.

V is TRBV5-1 and J is TRBJ2-3; 8 bases agree with TRBD2. CDR1 and CDR2 from the germline V gene are SGHRS and YFSETQ. The CDR3 totals 18 residues. The V and J ends lost 1 base and 3 bases, in that order; junction bases with no gene match: 13. The CDR3 DNA is TGCGCCAGCAGCTTGACCTTAGCGGGGCGTTATTCAACAGATACGCAGTATTTT. Amino acid sequence: CASSLTLAGRYSTDTQYF.

This clonotype was observed a few times. The chain carries TRBV7-2 and TRBJ2-7; 11 bases align to TRBD2. Germline assignment: CDR1 SGHTA and CDR2 FQGNSA. The CDR3 contains 17 residues. Trimming took 7 bases from V and 1 from J; bases not matched to a gene: 12. CDR3 protein: CASTRGLAGGISYEQYF. CDR3 in DNA: TGTGCCAGCACCCGAGGGCTAGCGGGAGGAATATCCTACGAGCAGTACTTC. The complete variable domain, with remaining parts taken from reference TRBV7-2 and TRBJ2-7, reads GAGVSQSPSNKVTEKGKDVELRCDPISGHTALYWYRQSLGQGLEFLIYFQGNSAPDKSGLPSDRFSAERTGGSVSTLTIQRTQQEDSAVYLCASTRGLAGGISYEQYFGPGTRLTVT.

This clonotype came up a few times. V and J are TRBV20-1 and TRBJ2-3; no clear D. This CDR3 is 14 amino acids long. Germline values: CDR1 DFQATT, CDR2 SNEGSKA (reference sequence). V dropped 1 base and J dropped 0 bases, with 8 bases sitting between them. The CDR3 region is CSARVATSTDTQYF. Written as DNA, the CDR3 is TGCAGTGCTAGAGTTGCGACTAGCACAGATACGCAGTATTTT.

The chain links TRBV5-5 to TRBJ1-5; no definite D call. CDR1 is SGHKS and CDR2 is YYEKEE in the germline V gene (reference sequence). Trimming removed 1 base from V and 0 bases from J, with 11 bases in between. CDR3 size: 16 residues. CDR3 DNA: TGTGCCAGCAGCTTGAGGCCGGACCTTAGCAATCAGCCCCAGCATTTT. Encoded protein: CASSLRPDLSNQPQHF.

This clonotype was detected a few times. Here the CDR3 DNA reads TGTGCCTGGAGTAGGGACAGGTTAAAAGAGACCCAGTACTTC. As protein: CAWSRDRLKETQYF. This chain links TRBV30 with TRBJ2-5; 8 bases are shared with TRBD1. The CDR3 consists of 14 residues. V trimming: 2 bases; J trimming: 3 bases; junction bases outside the gene matches: 5. Germline V gene sequence: CDR1 GTSNPN, CDR2 SVGIG (reference sequence).

The rearrangement links TRBV4-1 to TRBJ2-4, with unresolved D. V lost 4 bases and J lost 2, with 18 bases in between. The CDR3 loop spans 17 amino acids. CDR1 is MGHRA and CDR2 is YSYEKL in the germline V gene. For the CDR3, the DNA is TGCGCCAGCAGCCTATTCGATTTGAGAAGTACCAAAAACATTCAGTACTTC. Translation gives CASSLFDLRSTKNIQYF.

In its sample, this clonotype was seen many times. The rearrangement uses TRBV7-7 and TRBJ2-3; 14 nucleotides agree with TRBD2. There are 16 residues in the CDR3. Trimming took 6 bases from V and 6 from J; bases not matched to a gene: 8. Per germline, CDR1 SSHAT and CDR2 FNYEAQ (reference sequence). The CDR3 DNA is TGTGCCAGCAGTCAAGGGACTAGCGGGAGAATGGATACGCAGTATTTT. As protein: CASSQGTSGRMDTQYF. Full variable domain (rest looked up from reference TRBV7-7 and TRBJ2-3): GAGVSQSPRYKVTKRGQDVTLRCDPISSHATLYWYQQALGQGPEFLTYFNYEAQPDKSGLPSDRFSAERPEGSISTLTIQRTEQRDSAMYRCASSQGTSGRMDTQYFGPGTRLTVL.